This TCR beta chain was found in a study of blood T cell repertoires in COVID-19. The CDR3 consists of 14 residues. Germline lookup yields CDR1 SSHAT and CDR2 FNYEAQ (reference sequence). Trimming took 2 bases from V and 7 from J; bases not matched to a gene: 5. Assay: immunoSEQ multiplex PCR; the TCRdb copy retains only in-frame clones and omits some. The sample contains some 170,000 clones, 80% to 90% of which appear only once. Study members were between roughly 18 and 90 years old and lived in approximately 25 US regions. This TCR derives from a man aged 50 or older who had recovered from COVID-19. Specimen: PBMCs or T cells enriched from blood (not recorded which). The chain carries TRBV7-7 and TRBJ2-1, with 7 bases aligning to TRBD1. The CDR3 reads CASSLTPGQNEQFF. As DNA, the CDR3 is TGTGCCAGCAGCTTAACTCCGGGACAGAATGAGCAGTTCTTC.